Following are 8 T cell receptor beta chains from one sample sequenced in a study of blood T cell repertoires in COVID-19. Sequenced by immunoSEQ multiplex PCR; TCRdb stores in-frame clones only, minus some. The table records under 140,000 clones, around 79% of them present only once. The specimen sequenced was peripheral blood. The receptors originated from a woman older than 75 with active or convalescent COVID-19.

The chain uses TRBV30 and TRBJ2-3; the match to TRBD2 covers 7 bases. The CDR3 is 14 residues long. Germline V gene data show CDR1 as GTSNPN and CDR2 as SVGIG (reference sequence). The V segment lost 2 bases and the J segment 6 bases; nucleotides outside the gene matches: 8. The CDR3 spells CAWSRGRALDTQYF. CDR3 sequence (DNA): TGTGCCTGGAGTCGGGGGAGGGCCTTGGATACGCAGTATTTT.

V gene TRBV12-3 or TRBV12-4 combines with J gene TRBJ1-4; D is ambiguous. The V end lost 1 base, the J end lost 10 bases, and 7 bases lay between the germline ends. The CDR3 has 12 residues. CDR3: CASSLEEGKLFF. The CDR3 nucleotides are TGTGCCAGCAGTTTAGAGGAGGGAAAACTGTTTTTT.

The chain links TRBV18 to TRBJ2-1, with D possibly matching TRBD2 (5 bases). The CDR3 length is 15 residues. Trimming removed 0 bases at V and 8 bases at J, with 14 bases between. The germline V gene encodes CDR1 KGHSH and CDR2 LQKENI. CDR3: CASSPPNRGPHEQFF. In nucleotides, the CDR3 is TGTGCCAGCTCACCACCGAACCGGGGTCCCCATGAGCAGTTCTTC. Full variable domain (remainder filled in from reference TRBV18 and TRBJ2-1): NAGVMQNPRHLVRRRGQEARLRCSPMKGHSHVYWYRQLPEEGLKFMVYLQKENIIDESGMPKERFSAEFPKEGPSILRIQQVVRGDSAAYFCASSPPNRGPHEQFFGPGTRLTVL.

The chain joins TRBV3-1 (or the pseudogene TRBV3-2) to TRBJ2-1; 9 bases map to TRBD2. CDR1 is LGHDT and CDR2 is YNNKEL in the germline V gene (reference sequence). The CDR3 runs to 20 residues. The J segment lost 8 bases and the V segment lost 4 bases, leaving 24 bases of the junction unmatched. The CDR3 is CASSLQGSTSGSSPWDEQFF. The DNA of the CDR3 is TGTGCCAGCAGCCTACAGGGGTCTACTAGCGGGTCCTCCCCCTGGGATGAGCAGTTCTTC.

V usage is TRBV7-9 and J usage is TRBJ2-7, with 13 bases matching TRBD2. CDR3 length equals 16 residues. J was trimmed by 0 bases and V by 5 bases; bases with no gene match: 4. Germline V lookup: CDR1 SEHNR, CDR2 FQNEAQ (reference sequence). CDR3 nucleotides: TGTGCCAGCAGCCCTGGACTAGCGGGAGTCTCCTACGAGCAGTACTTC. Translated: CASSPGLAGVSYEQYF.

This rearrangement joins TRBV29-1 to TRBJ2-3; 8 nucleotides agree with TRBD2. The CDR3 runs to 13 residues. Germline loops: CDR1 SQVTM, CDR2 ANQGSEA. The V and J ends lost 4 bases and 1 base, in that order; junction bases with no gene match: 1. The CDR3 protein is CSVATSGTDTQYF. The CDR3 nucleotides are TGCAGCGTTGCGACTAGCGGCACAGATACGCAGTATTTT.

This clone was recorded a few times. The chain combines TRBV30 with TRBJ1-1; 7 bases fit TRBD1. The germline V gene has CDR1 GTSNPN and CDR2 SVGIG (reference sequence). The CDR3 has 13 amino acids. The junction had 8 bases not matched to a gene; V was cut back by 5 bases and J by 5 bases. The CDR3 spells CAWAGGFVTEAFF. The CDR3 bases are TGTGCCTGGGCAGGGGGTTTCGTTACTGAAGCTTTCTTT.

This clone was seen ten or more times. The chain couples TRBV24-1 to TRBJ2-4; possible D gene TRBD1, 6 bases. Per the germline V gene, CDR1 is KGHDR and CDR2 is SFDVKD. Trimming left V 4 bases short and J 8 bases short, with 8 bases between. The CDR3 is made up of 12 amino acids. DNA for the CDR3: TGTGCCACCAGTGACCGACAGGACATTCAGTACTTC. Its protein is CATSDRQDIQYF.